The clone carrying this T cell receptor beta chain was observed a handful of times. Its antigen is not known. With 4 bases removed from V and 2 bases from J, the gap between germline ends came to 3 bases. The CDR3 sequence is 11 residues long. Germline-derived CDR1 and CDR2 are SNHLY and FYNNEI. The data were obtained in a study of cytotoxic CD8 clonotypes in ibrutinib-treated CLL. In the study overall: Included were 11 relapsed/refractory and approximately 15 treatment-naive patients, of whom roughly 17 were IGHV unmutated. After median about 69 months, around 14 stayed in remission, about twelve progressed; responses roughly 25 partial, 2 complete. Following treatment for a median approximately 12 months, range 6 to 36, response samples were then taken. Overall study findings and caveats: For progressing versus sustained-remission patients, sampling times were not the same.

Some clones are missing from TCRdb's copy, which holds only in-frame ones; the method was immunoSEQ multiplex PCR. The sample has about 97,000 clones; approximately 78% are singletons. The TCR originated in a human donor with chronic lymphocytic leukemia. Sequencing was performed on PBMCs, taken after 12 months of ibrutinib treatment. This chain links TRBV2 with TRBJ2-7; D not resolved. The CDR3, as DNA: TGTGCCAGCAGTGGCGCCTACGAGCAGTACTTC. Protein sequence: CASSGAYEQYF.